The 10 T cell receptor beta chains presented below share a single source sample, sequenced in a study of cytomegalovirus exposure and HLA in healthy donors. Amplification used 60 Vbeta primers and 13 Jbeta primers. Clones were read by immunoSEQ multiplex PCR, and TCRdb kept only the in-frame ones, dropping some. Of 75,000 to 90,000 clones in the sample, around 68% were seen once. Sequenced material: PBMCs. The source is a woman aged 40 to 50 in good health and CMV-seropositive.

This clone was seen more than once but under ten times. This chain uses TRBV5-1 with TRBJ2-3; 12 nucleotides agree with TRBD2. V lost 4 bases, J lost 5 bases, and 5 bases stayed unmatched. The CDR3 length is 15 residues. Germline CDR1 reads SGHRS; CDR2 reads YFSETQ. The CDR3 nucleotides read TGCGCCAGCAGCCCGGGACTAGCGGGCCAAGATACGCAGTATTTT. Residues: CASSPGLAGQDTQYF.

This clone was seen once. The chain recombines TRBV27 with TRBJ2-3, with 9 bases matching TRBD2. V lost 4 bases, J lost 4 bases, and 9 bases stayed unmatched. CDR3 length: 16 amino acids. Germline lookup yields CDR1 MNHEY and CDR2 SMNVEV (reference sequence). CDR3 in amino acids: CASSYKPGLAADTQYF. The CDR3 DNA reads TGTGCCAGCAGTTACAAGCCGGGACTAGCCGCAGATACGCAGTATTTT.

This clone has a handful of counts. The genes are TRBV9 and TRBJ1-5; TRBD1 matches 8 bases. The ends lost 4 bases at V and 5 bases at J; junction bases unmatched: 5. Germline loops: CDR1 SGDLS, CDR2 YYNGEE. The CDR3 length is 14 residues. CDR3 DNA sequence: TGTGCCAGCAGCTTGACAGGGGTGGATCAGCCCCAGCATTTT. Translation gives CASSLTGVDQPQHF.

The DNA for the CDR3 is TGTGCCAGCAGCTCCGGAACCGGGACTTTATCTTCAAAACTGTTTTTT. It codes for CASSSGTGTLSSKLFF. The V and J genes are TRBV7-8 and TRBJ1-4, with TRBD1 as a possible D gene (5 bases). The CDR3 loop spans 16 amino acids. Trimming removed 4 bases from V and 10 bases from J, with 22 bases in between. In germline, CDR1 is SGHVS, CDR2 FQNEAQ. Complete variable domain (other parts from reference TRBV7-8 and TRBJ1-4): GAGVSQSPRYKVAKRGQDVALRCDPISGHVSLFWYQQALGQGPEFLTYFQNEAQLDKSGLPSDRFFAERPEGSVSTLKIQRTQQEDSAVYLCASSSGTGTLSSKLFFGSGTQLSVL.

This chain joins TRBV9 and TRBJ2-1; tentatively, D is TRBD2 (5 bases). With 4 bases removed from V and 8 bases from J, the gap between germline ends came to 22 bases. The CDR3 loop spans 16 amino acids. Germline V gene lookup returns CDR1 SGDLS and CDR2 YYNGEE. This CDR3 reads CASSPPRGPAGYEQFF. CDR3 bases: TGTGCCAGCAGCCCCCCACGAGGGCCGGCTGGGTATGAGCAGTTCTTC.

This clone showed up just a few times. The J gene is TRBJ1-1, the V gene TRBV7-6; D not certain. Germline assignment: CDR1 SGHVS and CDR2 FNYEAQ. The CDR3 loop spans 11 amino acids. Trimming cost V 9 bases and J 4 bases, with 9 bases left between them. The DNA of the CDR3 is TGTGCCAGGGCGGATGGCACTGAAGCTTTCTTT. Its translation: CARADGTEAFF.

This clone was observed a few times. The V call is TRBV2, the J call TRBJ1-2, with 12 bases fitting TRBD1. CDR3 length: 17 residues. J was trimmed by 3 bases and V by 1 base; bases with no gene match: 6. CDR1 is SNHLY and CDR2 is FYNNEI in the germline V gene. The CDR3: CASSEEGTGGVDYGYTF. CDR3 DNA sequence: TGTGCCAGCAGTGAAGAGGGGACAGGGGGCGTCGACTATGGCTACACCTTC.

On this clone itself: Germline and junction disagree at one end, which may indicate a read error. The chain employs TRBV2 and TRBJ2-5, with 10 bases fitting TRBD2. Germline V gives CDR1 SNHLY, CDR2 FYNNEI. The length of the CDR3 is 16 residues. CDR3 DNA sequence: TGTGCCGGCAGTGAGGGACTAGCGAGGCCTAAAGAGACCCAGTACTTC. Residues: CAGSEGLARPKETQYF. The full variable domain, rest sourced from reference TRBV2 and TRBJ2-5, is EPEVTQTPSHQVTQMGQEVILRCVPISNHLYFYWYRQILGQKVEFLVSFYNNEISEKSEIFDDQFSVERPDGSNFTLKIRSTKLEDSAMYFCAGSEGLARPKETQYFGPGTRLLVL.

V gene TRBV27 combines with J gene TRBJ1-2, with D unresolved. V lost 3 bases and J lost 4, with 12 bases in between. Germline-derived CDR1 and CDR2 are MNHEY and SMNVEV (reference sequence). The CDR3 is 14 amino acids. This CDR3 is CASSFQAVPYGYTF. For the CDR3, the DNA is TGTGCCAGCAGTTTTCAGGCAGTGCCCTATGGCTACACCTTC.

Remarks on this clone: Its ends do not fully match the called genes, so a read error is possible. This chain connects TRBV5-1 to TRBJ2-5; TRBD2 matches at 16 bases. This CDR3 contains 18 residues. CDR1 and CDR2 (germline): SGHRS, YFSETQ. CDR3 DNA: TGCGCCAGTAGCTCCGGGACTAGCGGGAGGGCCGCGGAAGAGACCCAGTACTTC. Amino acid sequence: CASSSGTSGRAAEETQYF.